One sample yielded the 17 T cell receptor beta chains listed below, sequenced in a study of T-cell reconstitution after alpha-beta-depleted transplantation in children. It was with unique molecular identifiers that the TCRbeta library was prepared. One entry per CDR3 protein results from TCRdb running MiXCR on the PCR reads. This sample yields some 460,000 distinct CDR3 sequences, of which about 16% are seen a single time; 29% belongs to the top ten. The source material was PBMCs, mostly from graft donor cells, sampled 360 days after TCRalphabeta/CD19-depleted stem cell transplant. These receptors were taken from a boy under two years old who had a stem cell transplant for Wiskott-Aldrich syndrome, so the T cells may come from the graft donor.

This sequence joins TRBV18 and TRBJ1-1; 7 positions agree with TRBD1. Per germline, CDR1 KGHSH and CDR2 LQKENI. The V and J ends lost 1 base and 7 bases, in that order; junction bases with no gene match: 6. CDR3 length: 14 amino acids. The CDR3 region is CASSPLDRTGEAFF. The CDR3 coding sequence is TGTGCCAGCTCACCACTCGACAGGACAGGTGAAGCTTTCTTT.

The V and J genes are TRBV2 and TRBJ2-7, with TRBD1 matching over 10 bases. V was pared by 7 bases and J by 6 bases, with 9 bases of the junction left unmatched. There are 14 residues in the CDR3. Germline V gene lookup returns CDR1 SNHLY and CDR2 FYNNEI. CDR3 in DNA: TGTGCCAGCAATAGGGGGACAGGGGAAGGCGAGCAGTACTTC. Its translation is CASNRGTGEGEQYF.

This clonotype was detected a few times. The V call is TRBV10-2, the J call TRBJ2-2; 16 bases map to TRBD2. This CDR3 has 15 residues. After removal of 8 bases from V and 5 bases from J, the junction contained 2 bases not matched to a gene. From germline, CDR1 is WSHSY and CDR2 SAAADI. CDR3 loop: CASSGLAGGTGELFF. CDR3 sequence (DNA): TGCGCCAGCTCGGGACTAGCGGGAGGGACCGGGGAGCTGTTTTTT.

This chain connects TRBV6-1 to TRBJ2-7; weak D call: TRBD1 (6 bases). V was clipped by 10 bases and J by 2 bases, with 15 bases between them. Germline CDR1 is MNHNS and CDR2 is SASEGT. There are 13 residues in the CDR3. This CDR3 is CATRGTGAYEQYF. For the CDR3, the DNA is TGTGCCACCAGGGGTACTGGCGCCTACGAGCAGTACTTC.

This clonotype has ten or more counts. At one boundary the junction diverges from the germline segment, which might be a read error. The V gene is TRBV12-3 or TRBV12-4, the J gene TRBJ2-7, with 7 bases identical to TRBD1. The CDR3 has 12 amino acids. The CDR3 DNA sequence: TGCGCCAGCAGGACAGGTTCCTACGAGCAGTACTTC. Translating it yields CASRTGSYEQYF.

The V call is TRBV6-2 or TRBV6-3, the J call TRBJ2-7; a weak D match, TRBD1 (6 bases). In germline, CDR1 is MNHEY, CDR2 SVGEGT. CDR3 size: 14 residues. Trimming stripped 7 bases from V and 7 bases from J, with 20 bases between. Here the CDR3 DNA reads TGTGCCAGCAAGTATGGGACCGCGAGGGGGGAGCAGTACTTC. Amino acid sequence: CASKYGTARGEQYF.

In this sample, this clonotype turned up a few times. The CDR3 region is CASSLRINTEAFF. The CDR3 nucleotides read TGCGCCAGCAGCTTGCGGATAAACACTGAAGCTTTCTTT. This chain uses TRBV5-1 with TRBJ1-1; D is unclear. Germline V CDR1 and CDR2: SGHRS, YFSETQ. The CDR3 sequence is 13 residues long. Trimming shortened V by 1 base and J by 2 bases, and 6 bases separated the two germline ends.

A few counts support this clonotype. The rearrangement links TRBV12-3 or TRBV12-4 to TRBJ2-7, with a weak D call TRBD2 (5 bases). The V end was cut by 3 bases, the J end by 7 bases, with 10 bases between. CDR3 length: 12 amino acids. CDR3 sequence reads: CASSLTTGEQYF. The DNA for the CDR3 is TGTGCCAGCAGTTTGACTACGGGAGAGCAGTACTTC.

The chain is built from TRBV5-1 and TRBJ2-1; D is possibly TRBD1 (6 bases). The germline V gene has CDR1 SGHRS and CDR2 YFSETQ. The CDR3 runs to 13 residues. The germline V and J ends were trimmed by 4 bases and 6 bases, with 11 bases remaining between them. The CDR3 here is CASSLRTVNEQFF. DNA for the CDR3: TGCGCCAGCAGCCTGCGGACAGTCAATGAGCAGTTCTTC.

The CDR3 nucleotides read TGTGCCATCAGTACGGCCCCCCCCGGCTACGAGCAGTACTTC. It specifies CAISTAPPGYEQYF. The chain couples TRBV10-3 to TRBJ2-7; D unclear. The CDR3 contains 14 residues. Germline V gene data show CDR1 as ENHRY and CDR2 as SYGVKD. The ends were cut back, 5 bases at V and 3 bases at J, with 14 bases in the middle.

This rearrangement joins TRBV9 to TRBJ2-2; 15 bases fit TRBD2. The germline V gene encodes CDR1 SGDLS and CDR2 YYNGEE. The length of the CDR3 is 16 residues. V dropped 4 bases and J dropped 6; count of bases not matched to a gene: 4. CDR3 amino acids: CASSHGTSGRPGELFF. CDR3 sequence (DNA): TGTGCCAGCAGCCATGGGACTAGCGGGAGGCCCGGGGAGCTGTTTTTT.

This clonotype has more than one count but fewer than ten. The chain links TRBV27 to TRBJ2-2; the D gene is possibly TRBD2 (6 bases). The CDR3 length is 14 residues. V lost 5 bases and J lost 2, with 9 bases in between. CDR1 and CDR2 from the germline V gene are MNHEY and SMNVEV (reference sequence). Written as DNA, the CDR3 is TGTGCCAGCAGTCGACTAGGAAACACCGGGGAGCTGTTTTTT. Its protein product is CASSRLGNTGELFF.

This clonotype has a handful of counts. This chain uses TRBV11-2 with TRBJ2-7; no definite D call. Germline CDR1 is SGHAT and CDR2 is FQNNGV. The CDR3 length is 15 residues. With 3 bases removed from V and 6 bases from J, the gap between germline ends came to 18 bases. The DNA of the CDR3 is TGTGCCAGCAGCTTTTCTCACCTTACGCTCGGCGAGCAGTACTTC. This sequence encodes CASSFSHLTLGEQYF.

The V and J genes are TRBV9 and TRBJ2-5; no clear D gene. Between the trimmed V and J ends, which lost 0 bases and 4 bases, there was a span of 13 bases. The CDR3 extends over 15 amino acids. CDR1 is SGDLS, CDR2 YYNGEE, per germline. CDR3 sequence: CASSVAATSPETQYF. The DNA for the CDR3 is TGTGCCAGCAGCGTAGCTGCGACAAGCCCAGAGACCCAGTACTTC.

The table lists this clonotype with many counts. The rearrangement joins TRBV6-4 to TRBJ2-7; D is uncertain. V lost 3 bases, J lost 7 bases, and 10 bases lay in between. Germline CDR1 MRHNA, CDR2 SNTAGT. The CDR3 consists of 12 residues. The CDR3 reads CASSDRFGEQYF. The CDR3 DNA sequence: TGTGCCAGCAGTGATCGTTTTGGGGAGCAGTACTTC.

This clonotype was detected only a few times. The J gene is TRBJ2-5, the V gene TRBV6-5; D gene ambiguous. The germline V and J ends were trimmed by 2 bases and 1 base, with 8 bases remaining between them. The germline V gene has CDR1 MNHEY and CDR2 SVGAGI. This CDR3 region has 14 residues. CDR3 nucleotide sequence: TGTGCCAGCAGTTACGGCGGCAGCCAAGAGACCCAGTACTTC. Translation: CASSYGGSQETQYF.

This clonotype has just a few counts. This chain uses TRBV12-3 or TRBV12-4 with TRBJ1-6; D uncertain. This CDR3 is 15 amino acids long. Trimming took 1 base from V and 0 from J, leaving 4 bases between them. The CDR3 loop is CASSLGASYNSPLHF. The CDR3 DNA reads as TGTGCCAGCAGTTTAGGAGCCTCCTATAATTCACCCCTCCACTTT.